The 11 T cell receptor beta chains listed next were all sequenced from one sample in a study of blood T cell repertoires in COVID-19. TCRdb keeps only in-frame clones here, not all; method: immunoSEQ multiplex PCR. The sample lists roughly 15,000 clones; less than 90% were seen once. Source material: peripheral blood. These receptors all come from a man aged 50 to 59 with active COVID-19.

With regard to this clone: Other DNA sequences within the sample encode an identical CDR3. The chain joins TRBV27 to TRBJ2-5; maybe TRBD1 (5 bases). Germline V gene lookup returns CDR1 MNHEY and CDR2 SMNVEV (reference sequence). The CDR3 extends over 13 amino acids. Trimming cost V 5 bases and J 5 bases, with 12 bases left between them. The CDR3 coding sequence is TGTGCCAGCAGTCCGACAGTCGAGGAGACCCAGTACTTC. It is translated as CASSPTVEETQYF.

The chain combines TRBV2 with TRBJ2-7; 8 bases line up with TRBD1. The V gene end was trimmed by 6 bases and the J gene end by 0 bases; junction bases not matched to a gene: 1. From germline, CDR1 is SNHLY and CDR2 FYNNEI. The length of the CDR3 is 13 residues. CDR3 nucleotides: TGTGCCAGCAGGGGACAGGACTCCTACGAGCAGTACTTC. Amino acid sequence: CASRGQDSYEQYF.

This clone has more than one count but fewer than ten. The chain links TRBV6-4 to TRBJ2-3; 9 bases are shared with TRBD2. The junction had 6 bases not matched to a gene; V was cut back by 0 bases and J by 5 bases. Germline-derived CDR1 and CDR2 are MRHNA and SNTAGT. The CDR3 totals 16 residues. CDR3 sequence (DNA): TGTGCCAGCAGTGACTCCCTAGGTAGCGGGAGAGATACGCAGTATTTT. Translating it yields CASSDSLGSGRDTQYF.

This clone appeared a single time. The genes are TRBV4-1 and TRBJ2-7, with 7 bases matching TRBD2. The CDR3 spans 16 residues. Germline lookup yields CDR1 MGHRA and CDR2 YSYEKL. V shed 5 bases, J shed 2 bases, and the junction held 12 bases outside the gene matches. CDR3 bases: TGCGCCAGCAGCGTCGAGAGTGCGGGACTAACCTACGAGCAGTACTTC. Translation: CASSVESAGLTYEQYF.

This clone was recorded once. The chain employs TRBV4-1 and TRBJ1-1; D not resolved. The CDR3 is made up of 15 amino acids. V was shortened by 0 bases and J by 5 bases, with 13 bases between the two germline ends. CDR1 and CDR2 (germline): MGHRA, YSYEKL. CDR3 DNA: TGCGCCAGCAGCCAAGAGAACCTCCTACAGACTGAAGCTTTCTTT. Translation: CASSQENLLQTEAFF.

The rearrangement uses TRBV4-1 and TRBJ2-7; tentatively, D is TRBD2 (6 bases). This CDR3 has 13 residues. Germline assignment: CDR1 MGHRA and CDR2 YSYEKL. Trimming stripped 3 bases from V and 3 bases from J, with 9 bases between. The CDR3 is CASSHASDYEQYF. The CDR3 nucleotides read TGCGCCAGCAGCCACGCTAGCGACTACGAGCAGTACTTC.

This clone was found a few times. J is TRBJ2-5 and V is TRBV19, with 8 positions matching TRBD2. The CDR3 spans 14 residues. V was pared by 5 bases and J by 5 bases, with 7 bases of the junction left unmatched. Per germline, CDR1 LNHDA and CDR2 SQIVND (reference sequence). DNA of the CDR3: TGTGCCAGTAGTCCCGGACTAGCCATGGAGACCCAGTACTTC. It specifies CASSPGLAMETQYF.

This clone is medium-sized. The chain is built from TRBV3-1 (or the pseudogene TRBV3-2) and TRBJ2-7; 16 bases agree with TRBD2. With V trimmed by 6 bases and J by 1 base, 21 bases remained unmatched. The CDR3 sequence is 22 residues long. Germline CDR1 LGHDT, CDR2 YNNKEL (reference sequence). CDR3 coding DNA: TGTGCCAGCAGTCCCCGACAGGGTACTATGGGACTAGCGGGAGGGGGGTCCTACGAGCAGTACTTC. As protein: CASSPRQGTMGLAGGGSYEQYF.

This chain links TRBV2 with TRBJ2-1, with 10 bases matching TRBD1. Trimming removed 0 bases from V and 6 bases from J; junction bases left unmatched: 5. This CDR3 has 16 amino acids. Germline CDR1 is SNHLY and CDR2 is FYNNEI. The CDR3 reads CASSEAGTGVVNEQFF. The CDR3 bases are TGTGCCAGCAGTGAAGCGGGGACAGGGGTTGTCAATGAGCAGTTCTTC.

V and J are TRBV3-1 (or the pseudogene TRBV3-2) and TRBJ2-1, with 10 nucleotides matching TRBD2. The J segment lost 0 bases and the V segment lost 1 base, leaving 12 bases of the junction unmatched. The germline V gene encodes CDR1 LGHDT and CDR2 YNNKEL (reference sequence). The CDR3 is 20 amino acids. CDR3: CASSQGGSGRVELSYNEQFF. For the CDR3, the DNA is TGTGCCAGCAGCCAAGGTGGGAGCGGGAGGGTAGAACTCTCCTACAATGAGCAGTTCTTC.

The chain employs TRBV6-5 and TRBJ2-2, with TRBD2 as a possible D gene (6 bases). Germline V gene lookup returns CDR1 MNHEY and CDR2 SVGAGI. This CDR3 contains 15 residues. V gave up 7 bases and J gave up 4 bases, with 16 bases separating them. CDR3 protein: CASTSRREPTGELFF. The CDR3 region has the DNA TGTGCCAGCACCTCTAGACGGGAGCCCACCGGGGAGCTGTTTTTT.